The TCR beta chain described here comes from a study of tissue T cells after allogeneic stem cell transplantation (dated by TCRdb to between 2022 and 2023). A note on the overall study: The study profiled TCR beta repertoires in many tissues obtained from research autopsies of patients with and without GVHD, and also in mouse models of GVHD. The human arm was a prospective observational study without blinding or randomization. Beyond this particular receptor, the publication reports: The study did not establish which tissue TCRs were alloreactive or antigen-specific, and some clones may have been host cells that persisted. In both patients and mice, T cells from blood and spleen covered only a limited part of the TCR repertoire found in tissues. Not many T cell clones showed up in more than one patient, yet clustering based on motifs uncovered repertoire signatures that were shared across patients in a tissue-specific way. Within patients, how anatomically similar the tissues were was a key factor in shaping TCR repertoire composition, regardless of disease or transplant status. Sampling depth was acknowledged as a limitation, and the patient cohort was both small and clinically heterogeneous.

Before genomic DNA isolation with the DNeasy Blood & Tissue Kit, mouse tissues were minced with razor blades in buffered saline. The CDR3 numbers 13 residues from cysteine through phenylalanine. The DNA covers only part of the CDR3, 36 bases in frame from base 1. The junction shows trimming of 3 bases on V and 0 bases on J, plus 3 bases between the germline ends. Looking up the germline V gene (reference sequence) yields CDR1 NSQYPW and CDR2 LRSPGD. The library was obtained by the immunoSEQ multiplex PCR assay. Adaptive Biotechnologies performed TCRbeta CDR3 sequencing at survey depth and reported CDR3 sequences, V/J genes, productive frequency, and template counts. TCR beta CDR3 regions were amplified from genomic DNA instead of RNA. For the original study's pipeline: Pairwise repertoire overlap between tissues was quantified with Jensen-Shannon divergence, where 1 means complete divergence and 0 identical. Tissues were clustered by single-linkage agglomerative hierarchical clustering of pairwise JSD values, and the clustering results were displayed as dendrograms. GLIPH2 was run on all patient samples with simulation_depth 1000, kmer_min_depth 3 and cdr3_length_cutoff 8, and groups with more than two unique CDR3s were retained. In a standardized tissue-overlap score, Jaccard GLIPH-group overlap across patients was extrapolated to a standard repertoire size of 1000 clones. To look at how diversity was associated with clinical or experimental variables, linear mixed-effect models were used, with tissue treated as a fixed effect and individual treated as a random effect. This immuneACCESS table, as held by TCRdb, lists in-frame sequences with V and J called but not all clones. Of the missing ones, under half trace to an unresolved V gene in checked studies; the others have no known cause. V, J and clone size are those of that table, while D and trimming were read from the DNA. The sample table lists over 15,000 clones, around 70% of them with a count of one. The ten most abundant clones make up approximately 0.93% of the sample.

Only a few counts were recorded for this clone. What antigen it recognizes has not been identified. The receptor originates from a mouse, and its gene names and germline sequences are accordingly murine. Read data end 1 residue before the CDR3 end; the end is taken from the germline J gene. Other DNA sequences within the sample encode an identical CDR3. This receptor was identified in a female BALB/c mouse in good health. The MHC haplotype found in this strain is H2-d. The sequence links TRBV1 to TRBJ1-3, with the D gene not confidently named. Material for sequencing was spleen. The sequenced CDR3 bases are TGCACCTGCAGTGCCCATTCTGGAAATACGCTCTAT. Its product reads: CTCSAHSGNTLY. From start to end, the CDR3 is CTCSAHSGNTLYF. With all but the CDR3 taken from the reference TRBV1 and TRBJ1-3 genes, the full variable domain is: VTLLEQNPRWRLVPRGQAVNLRCILKNSQYPWMSWYQQDLQKQLQWLFTLRSPGDKEVKSLPGADYLATRVTDTELRLQVANMSQGRTLYCTCSAHSGNTLYFGEGSRLIVV.